A single sample is the source of the 5 T cell receptor beta chains below, sequenced in a study of T cells of healthy individuals. TCRdb reprocessed the 5' RACE reads with MiXCR, giving one entry per CDR3 protein. The repertoire has around 90,000 distinct CDR3 sequences, more than 5% of them found once; the top ten carry roughly 7.6%. The receptors originated from a female donor in good health.

This clonotype was detected a few times. The rearrangement uses TRBV7-9 and TRBJ2-7; TRBD2 agrees at 7 bases. J was trimmed by 6 bases and V by 5 bases; bases with no gene match: 4. This CDR3 region has 12 residues. Germline CDR1 reads SEHNR; CDR2 reads FQNEAQ (reference sequence). The CDR3 DNA reads TGTGCCAGCAGCACCGGGGGGTCCGAGCAGTACTTC. Translated, it gives CASSTGGSEQYF.

This clonotype came up many times. V gene TRBV12-3 or TRBV12-4 combines with J gene TRBJ1-4; 7 bases are a match to TRBD1. This CDR3 has 15 residues. Trimming at V came to 3 bases and at J to 1 base, leaving 2 bases not matched to a gene. The CDR3 DNA reads as TGTGCCAGCAGTTTCAGACAGGGAACTAATGAAAAACTGTTTTTT. Protein product: CASSFRQGTNEKLFF.

This clonotype was counted many times. This chain connects TRBV5-1 to TRBJ2-3, with a possible D match to TRBD2 (5 bases). This CDR3 has 15 amino acids. CDR1 and CDR2 (germline): SGHRS, YFSETQ. The V gene lost 3 bases and the J gene lost 2 bases, with 13 bases spanning the gap. The CDR3 sequence is CASSSGLDNTDTQYF. For the CDR3, the DNA is TGCGCCAGCAGCTCCGGACTGGATAACACAGATACGCAGTATTTT.

This clonotype was seen repeatedly, ten times or more. This rearrangement joins TRBV6-5 to TRBJ2-3, with D perhaps TRBD1 or TRBD2 (5 bases each). Deletions cut 0 bases from V and 9 bases from J, with 10 bases between. The CDR3 contains 13 residues. Germline V gene data show CDR1 as MNHEY and CDR2 as SVGAGI. The CDR3 DNA sequence: TGTGCCAGCAGTTACTCGGGGGTACGCACGCAGTATTTT. It yields the protein CASSYSGVRTQYF.

This clonotype showed up many times. The chain carries TRBV6-5 and TRBJ1-3; no firm D call. The CDR3 is 17 residues long. Germline loops: CDR1 MNHEY, CDR2 SVGAGI. The V end lost 2 bases, the J end lost 0 bases, and 14 bases lay between the germline ends. CDR3 sequence reads: CASSYPRWRDSGNTIYF. The CDR3 region has the DNA TGTGCCAGCAGTTACCCCCGGTGGAGGGACTCTGGAAACACCATATATTTT.